This T cell receptor (beta chain) is drawn from a study of T-cell reconstitution after alpha-beta-depleted transplantation in children. Germline V gives CDR1 DFQATT, CDR2 SNEGSKA (reference sequence). This CDR3 is built from 14 residues. J gave up 7 bases and V 2 bases, and 6 bases lay outside the gene matches. Points from the study as a whole: When one year had passed after transplant, most T-cell counts and diversity came from newly produced T cells. In patients about two months after transplant, alpha-beta T cells reportedly arose from several hundred expanded graft clones.

Researchers prepared the TCRbeta library using unique molecular identifiers, the study reports. TCRdb processed the PCR reads anew with MiXCR; each CDR3 protein has one entry. Altogether about 78,000 distinct CDR3 sequences are present, 11% to 15% being singletons, with the ten largest covering roughly 30%. This clonotype was detected ten times or more. Its cognate antigen is unknown. The TCR sequence derives from a male patient aged 2 to 9 who had a stem cell transplant for acute lymphoblastic leukemia, so the T cells may come from the graft donor. The genes are TRBV20-1 and TRBJ2-7; TRBD1 matches at 12 bases. Specimen: PBMCs, mostly from graft donor cells, collected 180 days after TCRalphabeta/CD19-depleted stem cell transplant. The DNA of the CDR3 is TGCAGTGCTAGATCGGGACAGGGGGCAGAGGAGCAGTACTTC. It specifies CSARSGQGAEEQYF.